This T cell receptor beta chain was sequenced for a study of shared clonotypes between healthy human individuals. Study details: A couple of women and three men aged 18 to 49 made up the donors. General study results and limits: In this cohort, only blood was sampled, and tissue repertoires likely differ. Enrolling few donors narrowed the genetic and exposure-history diversity that was represented. Against clonotypes common to all four donors, non-shared ones had lower generation probabilities.

Naivety among CD8 cells was defined by CD45RO negativity and positive CCR7 selection, thereby excluding terminally differentiated effector memory CD45RA+ cells. As concerns this clone: The antigen is undetermined.

Assay: immunoSEQ multiplex PCR; the TCRdb copy retains only in-frame clones and omits some. The table lists around 2,100,000 clones, over 85% of them singletons. Deletions cut 5 bases from V and 5 bases from J, with 12 bases between. CDR3 length equals 13 residues. Germline V gene lookup returns CDR1 MNHEY and CDR2 SMNVEV (reference sequence). J is TRBJ1-2 and V is TRBV27; D is perhaps TRBD1 (5 bases). The sequenced sample was naive CD8+ T cells sorted from blood. The sequence came from a man aged 18 to 29 in good health. The CDR3 region is CASSPRVFYGYTF. Written as DNA, the CDR3 is TGTGCCAGCAGTCCCAGGGTCTTTTATGGCTACACCTTC.